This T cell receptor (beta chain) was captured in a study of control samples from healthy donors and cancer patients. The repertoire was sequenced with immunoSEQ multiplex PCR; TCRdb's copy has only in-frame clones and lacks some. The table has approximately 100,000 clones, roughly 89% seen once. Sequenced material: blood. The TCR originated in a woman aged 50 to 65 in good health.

CDR3 DNA sequence: TGTGCCAGCAGCTTCTACAGGGGGCGAGATGGCTACACCTTC. It encodes CASSFYRGRDGYTF. This chain links TRBV11-2 with TRBJ1-2; 9 bases are a match to TRBD1. Germline trimming cut 3 bases from V and 6 bases from J; bases unmatched to any gene: 5. Germline V gene lookup returns CDR1 SGHAT and CDR2 FQNNGV. The CDR3 loop spans 14 amino acids.